This TCR beta chain was recovered during a study of T cell responses to AZD1222 COVID-19 vaccine. Clones were sequenced by immunoSEQ multiplex PCR, and TCRdb holds only the in-frame ones, with some missing. The sample shows tens of thousands of clones, 90% of them seen only once. After removal of 5 bases from V and 9 bases from J, the junction contained 11 bases not matched to a gene. This CDR3 is built from 14 residues. Germline values: CDR1 SGHAT, CDR2 FQNNGV. The sample in question was peripheral blood, obtained on day 0 of AZD1222 vaccination. The chain employs TRBV11-2 and TRBJ1-2; the match to TRBD1 covers 8 bases. This TCR was recovered from an adult in good health. The CDR3 loop is CASSLDRDLWSYTF. The CDR3 DNA reads TGTGCCAGCAGCCTGGACAGGGATCTATGGAGCTACACCTTC.